The TCR beta chain under discussion was sequenced for a study of tumor and adjacent non-tumor tissue in lung cancer. At the level of the study: The patients, roughly eleven men and 4 or 5 women, were roughly 30 to 80 with stage I to III disease.

This clonotype was seen repeatedly, ten times or more. What it recognizes is unknown. Per germline, CDR1 MDHEN and CDR2 SYDVKM. The J segment lost 4 bases and the V segment lost 6 bases, leaving 3 bases of the junction unmatched. The CDR3 runs to 14 residues. Study-wide findings and caveats: Compared with tumor, normal lung showed significantly lower TCR diversity. Normal lung showed higher cumulative top 100 clone frequency than tumor. Tumor TCR diversity, when higher, was linked to shorter survival.

A modified ARM-PCR protocol with three rounds of nested PCR amplified TCRbeta. TCRdb called the multiplex PCR reads again in MiXCR, with one record for every CDR3 protein. The sample includes some 93,000 distinct CDR3 sequences, roughly 66% of them seen just once. RNA was extracted from bulk tissue without any cell sorting. The receptor's source is a man aged 60 to 75 with non-small cell lung cancer. The chain has TRBV28 and TRBJ2-5; TRBD2 agrees at 12 bases. Sequencing was done on a sample of lung tumor tissue. CDR3 coding DNA: TGTGCCAGCAGGCCTAGCGGGAGGGGAGAGACCCAGTACTTC. Translating it yields CASRPSGRGETQYF.